This T cell receptor beta chain emerged from a study of shared clonotypes between healthy human individuals. Study-wide results and caveats: There were few donors, and this limited the genetic and exposure-history diversity represented.

The assay was immunoSEQ multiplex PCR, and TCRdb's table has in-frame clones only and misses some. The data contain fewer than 1.4 million clones, about 80% of them seen just once; the ten biggest clones take up 0.5% to 0.65%. A remark on this clone: Its antigen remains unknown.

CDR1 and CDR2 (germline): MDHEN, SYDVKM. Trimming took 6 bases from V and 6 from J; bases not matched to a gene: 9. CDR3 length equals 15 residues. Input material: memory CD4+ T cells from PBMCs. Subset of the sample: CD45RA-negative fraction. The TCR sequence derives from a man younger than 30 in good health. Some clones in this sample may be carry-over from other donors' samples. V usage is TRBV28 and J usage is TRBJ1-5, with 9 bases matching TRBD1. The CDR3 DNA reads as TGTGCCAGCAGCCCGGGACAGGGTCCCAGTCAGCCCCAGCATTTT. It translates to CASSPGQGPSQPQHF.